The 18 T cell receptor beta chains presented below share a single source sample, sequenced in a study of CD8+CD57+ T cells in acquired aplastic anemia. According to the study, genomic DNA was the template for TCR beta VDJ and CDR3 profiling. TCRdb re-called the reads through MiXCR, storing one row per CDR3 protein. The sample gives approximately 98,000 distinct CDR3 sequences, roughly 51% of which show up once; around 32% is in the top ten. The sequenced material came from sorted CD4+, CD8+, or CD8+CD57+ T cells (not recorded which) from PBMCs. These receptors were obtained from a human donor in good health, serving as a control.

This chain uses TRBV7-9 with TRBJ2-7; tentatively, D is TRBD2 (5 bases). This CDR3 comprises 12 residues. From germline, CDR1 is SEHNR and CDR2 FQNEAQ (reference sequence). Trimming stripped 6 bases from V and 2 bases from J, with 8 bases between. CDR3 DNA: TGTGCCAGCAGGACGGGAACCTACGAGCAGTACTTC. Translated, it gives CASRTGTYEQYF.

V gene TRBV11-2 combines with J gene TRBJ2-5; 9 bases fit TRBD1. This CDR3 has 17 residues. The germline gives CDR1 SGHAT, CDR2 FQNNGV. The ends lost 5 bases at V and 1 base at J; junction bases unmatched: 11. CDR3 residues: CASSDLRDRDIQETQYF. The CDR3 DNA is TGTGCCAGCAGCGACCTCCGGGACAGGGACATCCAAGAGACCCAGTACTTC.

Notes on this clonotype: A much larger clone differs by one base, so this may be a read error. The CDR3 loop is CASSQDVWTQETQYF. For the CDR3, the DNA is TGTGCCAGCAGCCAAGATGTCTGGACTCAAGAGACCCAGTACTTC. The chain has TRBV14 and TRBJ2-5; a weak D match, TRBD2 (5 bases). Germline V gives CDR1 SGHDN, CDR2 FVKESK. Trimming removed 0 bases at V and 2 bases at J, with 10 bases between. CDR3 length: 15 residues.

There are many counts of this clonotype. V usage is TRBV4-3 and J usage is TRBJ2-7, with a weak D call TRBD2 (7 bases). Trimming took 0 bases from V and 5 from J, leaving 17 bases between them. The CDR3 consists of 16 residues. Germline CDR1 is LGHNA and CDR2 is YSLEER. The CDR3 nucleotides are TGCGCCAGCAGCCAAGAAAATGGAGGGGGGGCTAACGAGCAGTACTTC. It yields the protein CASSQENGGGANEQYF.

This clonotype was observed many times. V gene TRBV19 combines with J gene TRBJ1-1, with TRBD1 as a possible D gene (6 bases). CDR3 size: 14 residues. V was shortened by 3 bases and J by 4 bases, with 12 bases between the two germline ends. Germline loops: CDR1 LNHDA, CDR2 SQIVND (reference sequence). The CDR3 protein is CASSMGQGSTEAFF. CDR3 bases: TGTGCCAGTAGTATGGGCCAGGGGAGCACTGAAGCTTTCTTT.

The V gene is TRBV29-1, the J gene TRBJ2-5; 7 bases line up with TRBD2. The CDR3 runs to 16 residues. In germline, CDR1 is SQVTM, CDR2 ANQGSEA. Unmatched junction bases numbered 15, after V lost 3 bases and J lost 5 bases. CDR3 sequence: CSVDGFSKVGGETQYF. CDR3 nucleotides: TGCAGCGTTGATGGGTTTAGCAAGGTGGGAGGGGAGACCCAGTACTTC.

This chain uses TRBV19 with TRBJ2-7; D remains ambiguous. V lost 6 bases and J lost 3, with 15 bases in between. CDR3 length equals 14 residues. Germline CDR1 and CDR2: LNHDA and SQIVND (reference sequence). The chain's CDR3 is CASSPGEANYEQYF. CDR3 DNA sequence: TGTGCCAGTAGCCCTGGAGAGGCGAACTACGAGCAGTACTTC.

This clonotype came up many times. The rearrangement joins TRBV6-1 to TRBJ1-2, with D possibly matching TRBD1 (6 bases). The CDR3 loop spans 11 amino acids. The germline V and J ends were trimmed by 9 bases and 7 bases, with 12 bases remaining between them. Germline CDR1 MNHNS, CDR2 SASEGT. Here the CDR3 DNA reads TGTGCCAGTGGTGGGGGCGGTGGCTACACCTTC. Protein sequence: CASGGGGGYTF.

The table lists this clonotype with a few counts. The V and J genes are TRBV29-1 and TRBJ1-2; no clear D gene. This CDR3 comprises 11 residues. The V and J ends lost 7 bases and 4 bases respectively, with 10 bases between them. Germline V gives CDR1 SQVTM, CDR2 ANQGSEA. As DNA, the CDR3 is TGCAGCGGCAGCGGCCTCTATGGCTACACCTTC. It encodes CSGSGLYGYTF.

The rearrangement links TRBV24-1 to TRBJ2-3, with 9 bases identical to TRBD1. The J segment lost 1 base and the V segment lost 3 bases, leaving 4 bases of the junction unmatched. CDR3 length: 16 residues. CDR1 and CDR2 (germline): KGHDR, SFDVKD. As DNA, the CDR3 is TGTGCCACCAGTGATGCCCGGGACAGGGGCACAGATACGCAGTATTTT. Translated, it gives CATSDARDRGTDTQYF.

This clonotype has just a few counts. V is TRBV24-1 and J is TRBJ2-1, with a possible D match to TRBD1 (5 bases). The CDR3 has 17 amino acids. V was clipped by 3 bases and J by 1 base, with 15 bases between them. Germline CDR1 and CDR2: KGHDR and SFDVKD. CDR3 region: CATSDPSREGSYNEQFF. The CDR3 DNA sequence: TGTGCCACCAGTGATCCTTCCAGGGAAGGGTCCTACAATGAGCAGTTCTTC.

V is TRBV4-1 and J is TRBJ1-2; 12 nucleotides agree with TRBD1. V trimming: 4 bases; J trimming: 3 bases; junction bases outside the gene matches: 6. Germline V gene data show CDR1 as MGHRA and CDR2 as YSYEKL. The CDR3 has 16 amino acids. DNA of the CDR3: TGCGCCAGCAGCCTAGATGGGACAGGGGGCGACTATGGCTACACCTTC. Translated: CASSLDGTGGDYGYTF.

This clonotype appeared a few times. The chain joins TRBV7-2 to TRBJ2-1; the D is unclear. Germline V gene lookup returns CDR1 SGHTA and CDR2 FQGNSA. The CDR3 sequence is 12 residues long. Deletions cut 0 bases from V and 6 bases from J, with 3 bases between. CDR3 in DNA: TGTGCCAGCAGCTTAGCGAGCAATGAGCAGTTCTTC. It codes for CASSLASNEQFF.

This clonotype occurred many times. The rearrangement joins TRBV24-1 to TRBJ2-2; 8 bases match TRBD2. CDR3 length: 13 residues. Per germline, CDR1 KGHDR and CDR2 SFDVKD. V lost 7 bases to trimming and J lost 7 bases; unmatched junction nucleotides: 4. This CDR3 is CATRSGGSGELFF. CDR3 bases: TGTGCCACCAGGTCGGGGGGGAGCGGGGAGCTGTTTTTT.

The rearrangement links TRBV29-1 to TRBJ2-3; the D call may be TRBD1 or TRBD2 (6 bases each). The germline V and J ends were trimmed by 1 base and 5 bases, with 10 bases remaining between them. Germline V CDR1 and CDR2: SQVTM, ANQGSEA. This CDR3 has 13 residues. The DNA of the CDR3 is TGCAGCGTTGAAGGGGGGGCCGGAGATACGCAGTATTTT. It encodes CSVEGGAGDTQYF.

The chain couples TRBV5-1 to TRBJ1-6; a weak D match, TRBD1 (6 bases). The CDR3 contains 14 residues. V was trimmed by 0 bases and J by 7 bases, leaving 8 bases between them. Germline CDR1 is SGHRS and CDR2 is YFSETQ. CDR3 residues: CASSLVGQNSPLHF. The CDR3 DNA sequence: TGCGCCAGCAGCTTGGTCGGACAGAATTCACCCCTCCACTTT.

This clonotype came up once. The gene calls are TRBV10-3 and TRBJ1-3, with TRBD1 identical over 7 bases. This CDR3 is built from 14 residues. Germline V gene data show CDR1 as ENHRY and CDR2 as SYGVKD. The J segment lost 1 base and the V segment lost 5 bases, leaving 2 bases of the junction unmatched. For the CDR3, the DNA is TGTGCCATCAGTACAGGGGTTTCTGGAAACACCATATATTTT. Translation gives CAISTGVSGNTIYF.

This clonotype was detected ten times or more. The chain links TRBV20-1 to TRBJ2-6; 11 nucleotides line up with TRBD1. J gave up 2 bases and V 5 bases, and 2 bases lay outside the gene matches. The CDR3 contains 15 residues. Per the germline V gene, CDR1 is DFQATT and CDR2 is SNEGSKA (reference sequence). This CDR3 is CSARTGGAGANVLTF. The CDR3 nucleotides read TGCAGTGCTCGGACAGGGGGCGCTGGGGCCAACGTCCTGACTTTC.